Listed below are T cell receptor beta chains from one sample, sequenced in a study of CD8 T cells in ankylosing spondylitis. TCRdb processed the 5' RACE reads anew with MiXCR; each CDR3 protein has one entry. This table has 250,000 to 300,000 distinct CDR3 sequences, approximately 20% appearing once. Sequencing used blood, either unsorted or a sorted T cell fraction (not recorded which). The receptors come from a male donor with ankylosing spondylitis or in good health (not recorded which). The CDR3 runs from the conserved cysteine through the conserved F or W. A D gene is named only where the DNA matches it firmly. Size tells how often a clone was seen (once, few, many) or the class of an expanded clone, and some rows leave it out.

TRBV5-1	TRBJ2-1	NA	NA	TGCGCCAGCAGCTCCGGACTCTCCTACAATGAGCAGTTCTTC	CASSSGLSYNEQFF
TRBV28	TRBJ1-5	few	TRBD1	TGTGCCAGCAGCATAAGGACGACAGGGGGGCGTCAGCCCCAGCATTTT	CASSIRTTGGRQPQHF
TRBV12-3/TRBV12-4	TRBJ1-3	many	TRBD1	TGCGCCAGCAGCTTGACAGGGTCCGGAAACACCATATATTTT	CASSLTGSGNTIYF
TRBV29-1	TRBJ2-2	many	NA	TGCAGCGTCATTACTAACACCGGGGAGCTGTTTTTT	CSVITNTGELFF
TRBV18	TRBJ2-6	NA	NA	TGTGCCAGCTCACCAGGGTTGCTCGGGGCCAACGTCCTGACTTTC	CASSPGLLGANVLTF
TRBV5-1	TRBJ2-3	NA	TRBD2	TGCGCCAGCAGCTTGGCGGGACTAGCGGGGGCGCAAAATACGCAGTATTTT	CASSLAGLAGAQNTQYF
TRBV7-9	TRBJ2-3	NA	NA	TGTGCCAGCAGCTTAGCGGCGGGAAAAGGGACAGATACGCAGTATTTT	CASSLAAGKGTDTQYF
TRBV20-1	TRBJ1-5	few	NA	TGCAGTGCCGGAACCGATTATAGCAATCAGCCCCAGCATTTT	CSAGTDYSNQPQHF
TRBV5-1	TRBJ2-5	NA	TRBD2	TGCGCCAGCAGCCGTAGCGGGGGGGCCGGAGAGACCCAGTACTTC	CASSRSGGAGETQYF
TRBV29-1	TRBJ2-2	few	NA	TGCAGTGTAACAGGGTTCACCGGGGAGCTGTTTTTT	CSVTGFTGELFF
TRBV12-3/TRBV12-4	TRBJ2-5	NA	TRBD1	TGTGCCAGCAGCGATGGGACAGGCAAAGAGACCCAGTACTTC	CASSDGTGKETQYF
TRBV11-2	TRBJ2-5	few	NA	TGTGCCAGCAGCTCGTGGGACCAGAGGGAGACCCAGTACTTC	CASSSWDQRETQYF
TRBV27	TRBJ2-3	NA	NA	TGTGCCAGCAGTCTTATAGAGGCAGATACGCAGTATTTT	CASSLIEADTQYF
TRBV5-5	TRBJ1-1	NA	NA	TGTGCCAGCAGCTTGGCCGGATTCCAGGGTCTCGTGAACACTGAAGCTTTCTTT	CASSLAGFQGLVNTEAFF
TRBV14	TRBJ1-1	NA	TRBD1	TGTGCCAGCAGCCTGAGTCTTTACAGGGGCACTGAAGCTTTCTTT	CASSLSLYRGTEAFF
TRBV5-1	TRBJ2-5	NA	TRBD2	TGCGCCAGCAGCTCCGGGACTAGCGGGGCTCAAGAGACCCAGTACTTC	CASSSGTSGAQETQYF
TRBV29-1	TRBJ1-5	few	NA	TGCAGCGTTGAATTAGGTAATGGCAATCAGCCCCAGCATTTT	CSVELGNGNQPQHF
TRBV3-1	TRBJ2-1	NA	NA	TGTGCCAGCAGCCAACAGGCAGCGTCCTACAATGAGCAGTTCTTC	CASSQQAASYNEQFF
TRBV5-1	TRBJ1-1	NA	TRBD1	TGCGCCAGCAGACCGGGACAGGGTGACACTGAAGCTTTCTTT	CASRPGQGDTEAFF
TRBV2	TRBJ1-5	NA	NA	TGTGCCAGCCGCTGGGCAGACAATCAGCCCCAGCATTTT	CASRWADNQPQHF
TRBV20-1	TRBJ2-1	NA	TRBD2	TGCAGTGCCCGAGGGGAGGGGAACAATGAGCAGTTCTTC	CSARGEGNNEQFF
TRBV2	TRBJ1-5	NA	TRBD1	TGTGCCAGCAGTGAAGGACAGGGGTTTAGCAATCAGCCCCAGCATTTT	CASSEGQGFSNQPQHF
TRBV28	TRBJ2-1	NA	NA	TGTGCCAGCAGCCCTGAGGGCCCTCTCTACAATGAGCAGTTCTTC	CASSPEGPLYNEQFF
TRBV6-1	TRBJ2-5	NA	NA	TGTGCCAGCAGGACTAGTGGGGGCCTTCAAGAGACCCAGTACTTC	CASRTSGGLQETQYF